Below are 30 T cell receptor beta chains sequenced from a single sample in a study of read filtering for tumor transcriptome and immune sequencing. From roughly 390 ng of RNA, a library with molecular barcoded alpha/delta and beta/gamma adaptors was made. TCRdb re-derived calls from the reads in MiXCR, one entry per CDR3 protein. This sample has about 9,100 distinct CDR3 sequences, with roughly 15% found just once. The sample taken for sequencing was a population of CD138-negative cells sorted from bone marrow. The receptors were gathered from a donor over 35 with multiple myeloma.

Of note for this clonotype: This likely traces to a read error, being one base from a far larger clone. Here the CDR3 reads CASSSARAEAFF. CDR3 in DNA: TGTGCCAGCAGTTCTGCCAGAGCTGAAGCTTTCTTT. This chain links TRBV28 with TRBJ1-6; D gene unclear. Matching the DNA end better, TRBJ1-1 makes the J call doubtful. CDR3 length: 12 residues. CDR1 MDHEN and CDR2 SYDVKM come from the germline V gene.

Comment on this clonotype: It is likely a read error: a sequence one base away is far more abundant. V is TRBV5-6 and J is TRBJ2-1; 8 bases fit TRBD2. The end of the DNA aligns better with TRBJ2-5, so the J call may be wrong. From germline, CDR1 is SGHDT and CDR2 YYEEEE. The CDR3 consists of 16 residues. DNA of the CDR3: TGTGCCAGCTCGGCATCGACTAGCGTCGGGAGGGAGACCCAGTACTTC. This encodes CASSASTSVGRETQYF.

This clonotype has only one observation. This likely stems from a read error, as it lies one base from a far larger clone. The chain joins TRBV3-1 to TRBJ2-7; D is ambiguous. Germline-derived CDR1 and CDR2 are LGHDT and YNNKEL (reference sequence). V dropped 7 bases and J dropped 7 bases, with 23 bases sitting between them. The CDR3 extends over 15 amino acids. In nucleotides, the CDR3 is TGTGCCAGCACTGGGCACTATCCCTCCTACAATGAGCAGTACTTC. Residues: CASTGHYPSYNEQYF.

Worth noting for this clonotype: No conserved phenylalanine or tryptophan is present at the end of the CDR3, so a read error is the likely explanation. This sequence joins TRBV27 and TRBJ2-7, with unresolved D. Deletions cut 4 bases from V and 2 bases from J, with 6 bases between. CDR3 length: 12 amino acids. Per germline, CDR1 MNHEY and CDR2 SMNVEV (reference sequence). CDR3 sequence: CASSSTPYEQYL. CDR3 coding DNA: TGTGCCAGCAGTTCCACCCCCTACGAGCAGTACCTC.

There are many counts of this clonotype. The chain combines TRBV2 with TRBJ2-5; TRBD1 is a possible D gene (6 bases). CDR1 and CDR2 (germline): SNHLY, FYNNEI. The CDR3 has 14 residues. V lost 11 bases, J lost 4 bases, and 20 bases lay in between. The CDR3 protein is CASKGDPSGETQYF. Written as DNA, the CDR3 is TGTGCCTCCAAGGGGGACCCAAGCGGAGAGACCCAGTACTTC.

There are many counts of this clonotype. This chain uses TRBV7-9 with TRBJ2-1, with 8 nucleotides matching TRBD2. The J segment lost 8 bases and the V segment lost 11 bases, leaving 17 bases of the junction unmatched. Germline lookup yields CDR1 SEHNR and CDR2 FQNEAQ (reference sequence). The CDR3 sequence is 15 residues long. The CDR3, as DNA: TGTGCCGCCCACCCCCGGACTAGCCCGGATGATGAGCAGTTCTTC. Its protein is CAAHPRTSPDDEQFF.

Many counts were recorded for this clonotype. The chain employs TRBV10-3 and TRBJ2-2, with 7 bases fitting TRBD2. J was trimmed by 3 bases and V by 4 bases; bases with no gene match: 5. CDR3 size: 15 residues. Germline V gene sequence: CDR1 ENHRY, CDR2 SYGVKD. This CDR3 reads CAISAGGGYTGELFF. In nucleotides, the CDR3 is TGTGCCATCAGTGCGGGCGGGGGATACACCGGGGAGCTGTTTTTT.

This clonotype has at least ten counts. With a much larger clone just one base away, this may be a read error. CDR3 protein: CSVEDPNGQFF. CDR3 sequence (DNA): TGCAGCGTTGAAGATCCCAATGGGCAGTTCTTC. The rearrangement links TRBV29-1 to TRBJ2-1; D is ambiguous. The CDR3 consists of 11 residues. The germline V gene has CDR1 SQVTM and CDR2 ANQGSEA.

This clonotype was observed at least ten times. The chain joins TRBV7-2 to TRBJ2-3, with D possibly TRBD2 on 5 matching bases. Germline loops: CDR1 SGHTA, CDR2 FQGNSA. This CDR3 is built from 14 residues. V was trimmed by 4 bases and J by 0 bases, leaving 8 bases between them. The CDR3 region is CASSSTTSTDTQYF. The DNA of the CDR3 is TGTGCCAGCAGCTCGACTACTAGCACAGATACGCAGTATTTT. The variable domain in full, completed from reference TRBV7-2 and TRBJ2-3, reads GAGVSQSPSNKVTEKGKDVELRCDPISGHTALYWYRQSLGQGLEFLIYFQGNSAPDKSGLPSDRFSAERTGGSVSTLTIQRTQQEDSAVYLCASSSTTSTDTQYFGPGTRLTVL.

The chain joins TRBV28 to TRBJ1-2, with D possibly being TRBD1 (6 bases). From germline, CDR1 is MDHEN and CDR2 SYDVKM. The CDR3 is made up of 13 amino acids. Trimming cost V 7 bases and J 8 bases, with 17 bases left between them. Written as DNA, the CDR3 is TGTGCCAGCATCGAGACAGGTTCTCGCGGCTACACCTTC. This gives the protein CASIETGSRGYTF.

This clonotype has at least ten counts. This rearrangement joins TRBV29-1 to TRBJ2-3; D perhaps matches TRBD1 (5 bases). From germline, CDR1 is SQVTM and CDR2 ANQGSEA. V lost 8 bases and J 1 base, leaving 16 bases between the germline ends. The CDR3 spans 14 residues. As DNA, the CDR3 is TGCAGCTCTGAATTGATAGGGGGCACAGATACGCAGTATTTT. This sequence encodes CSSELIGGTDTQYF.

This clonotype was picked up a small number of times. Being one base from a much bigger clone, this may be a read error. The rearrangement uses TRBV15 and TRBJ2-4; tentative D call: TRBD2 (5 bases). CDR1 and CDR2 (germline): LNHNV, YYDKDF (reference sequence). This CDR3 spans 16 amino acids. CDR3 in amino acids: CATSRISALAKYIQYF. As DNA, the CDR3 is TGTGCCACCAGCAGAATATCGGCTCTAGCCAAATACATTCAGTACTTC. The full variable domain, completed using reference TRBV15 and TRBJ2-4, is DAMVIQNPRYQVTQFGKPVTLSCSQTLNHNVMYWYQQKSSQAPKLLFHYYDKDFNNEADTPDNFQSRRPNTSFCFLDIRSPGLGDTAMYLCATSRISALAKYIQYFGAGTRLSVL.

With respect to this clonotype: It is likely a read error: a sequence one base away is far more abundant. The V gene is TRBV6-1, the J gene TRBJ2-3; 10 nucleotides match TRBD2. The CDR3 spans 16 residues. Looked up from germline, CDR1 is MNHNS and CDR2 is SASEGT. Written as DNA, the CDR3 is TGTGTCAGCAGCCCCTTTGGTGGTAGCGGGAGGGATACGCAGTATTTT. Translation: CVSSPFGGSGRDTQYF.

This clonotype was recorded at least ten times. The DNA of the CDR3 is TGTGCCAGCAGTTTATTTGGGACGGCGAACACCGGGGAGCTGTTTTTT. Amino acids: CASSLFGTANTGELFF. The rearrangement joins TRBV28 to TRBJ2-2; D may be TRBD1 or TRBD2 (5 bases each). CDR1 MDHEN and CDR2 SYDVKM come from the germline V gene. This CDR3 has 16 residues. V lost 1 base and J 0 bases, leaving 9 bases between the germline ends.

By its share, this clonotype is medium-sized. The rearrangement uses TRBV7-8 and TRBJ2-1; weak D call: TRBD1 (8 bases). CDR1 is SGHVS, CDR2 FQNEAQ, per germline. The CDR3 has 16 residues. V lost 0 bases and J 8 bases, leaving 17 bases between the germline ends. DNA of the CDR3: TGTGCCAGCAGCTTAGCGCCCAACAGGGGGGGGGATGAGCAGTTCTTC. This encodes CASSLAPNRGGDEQFF.

By sample share, this clonotype is medium-sized. The chain joins TRBV5-1 to TRBJ1-1; D remains unclear. This CDR3 spans 14 amino acids. V was trimmed by 4 bases and J by 1 base, leaving 11 bases between them. From germline, CDR1 is SGHRS and CDR2 YFSETQ. The CDR3 coding sequence is TGCGCCAGCAGCCCTCAGGCCTCGAACACTGAAGCTTTCTTT. Protein product: CASSPQASNTEAFF.

CDR3 nucleotide sequence: TGTGCCAGCAGTGAAGCTTCCCGCGGGGAAACCTACGAGCAGTACTTC. Translated: CASSEASRGETYEQYF. The genes are TRBV6-1 and TRBJ2-7; D might be TRBD2 (6 bases). CDR3 length equals 16 residues. V shed 0 bases and J shed 2 bases, with 14 bases lying between them. CDR1 and CDR2 (germline): MNHNS, SASEGT.

This clonotype was seen at least ten times. The V and J genes are TRBV20-1 and TRBJ2-7; weak D call: TRBD1 (6 bases). With 6 bases removed from V and 6 bases from J, the gap between germline ends came to 15 bases. CDR3 length equals 12 residues. Per germline, CDR1 DFQATT and CDR2 SNEGSKA (reference sequence). Here the CDR3 reads CSAEGGGGEQYF. CDR3 bases: TGCAGTGCCGAGGGTGGGGGCGGCGAGCAGTACTTC.

This clonotype was seen ten or more times. The chain joins TRBV7-2 to TRBJ2-3; 7 positions agree with TRBD2. The length of the CDR3 is 15 residues. In germline, CDR1 is SGHTA, CDR2 FQGNSA. The junction had 8 bases not matched to a gene; V was cut back by 8 bases and J by 0 bases. The CDR3 sequence: CASRYGGTSTDTQYF. The DNA of the CDR3 is TGTGCCAGCCGTTACGGGGGGACTAGCACAGATACGCAGTATTTT.

This clonotype was found many times. The chain uses TRBV5-1 and TRBJ2-3; a possible D gene is TRBD1 (5 bases). Germline V gene lookup returns CDR1 SGHRS and CDR2 YFSETQ. V was cut by 0 bases and J by 3 bases, with 14 bases left in between. This CDR3 comprises 16 residues. DNA of the CDR3: TGCGCCAGCAGCTTGGTCCACCAGGGCAATACAGATACGCAGTATTTT. This encodes CASSLVHQGNTDTQYF.

Details on this clonotype: This probably arose from a read error, given a far larger clone one base away. This chain links TRBV7-6 with TRBJ2-1, with a possible D match to TRBD1 (5 bases). The end of the DNA aligns better with TRBJ2-5, so the J call may be wrong. The CDR3 runs to 13 residues. The germline CDR1 and CDR2 sequences are SGHVS and FNYEAQ. CDR3 nucleotide sequence: TGTGCCAGCAGAGAAGGGGTGAGAGAGACCCAGTACTTC. Protein product: CASREGVRETQYF.

This clonotype was detected ten times or more. CDR3 loop: CASSYSGGSEAQYF. The CDR3 DNA follows: TGTGCCAGCAGCTATAGCGGGGGGTCGGAGGCCCAGTACTTC. The chain uses TRBV7-2 and TRBJ2-5; 10 bases are shared with TRBD2. Germline values: CDR1 SGHTA, CDR2 FQGNSA. The CDR3 sequence is 14 residues long. With 4 bases clipped from V and 9 bases from J, the junction kept 8 bases outside the gene matches.

This clonotype came up many times. The chain links TRBV7-8 to TRBJ1-3, with D maybe TRBD1 (5 bases). The CDR3 covers 18 residues. The V and J ends lost 0 bases and 0 bases respectively, with 15 bases between them. CDR1 and CDR2 (germline): SGHVS, FQNEAQ. The CDR3 protein is CASSLAGTTIRSGNTIYF. CDR3 coding DNA: TGTGCCAGCAGCTTAGCTGGGACGACTATCCGCTCTGGAAACACCATATATTTT. The full variable domain, completed using reference TRBV7-8 and TRBJ1-3, is GAGVSQSPRYKVAKRGQDVALRCDPISGHVSLFWYQQALGQGPEFLTYFQNEAQLDKSGLPSDRFFAERPEGSVSTLKIQRTQQEDSAVYLCASSLAGTTIRSGNTIYFGEGSWLTVV.

This clonotype came up many times. This chain uses TRBV19 with TRBJ2-7, with D uncertain. V lost 9 bases and J lost 9, with 21 bases in between. The length of the CDR3 is 13 residues. The germline gives CDR1 LNHDA, CDR2 SQIVND (reference sequence). This chain's CDR3 is CASKDRATAVQYF. The CDR3 DNA reads as TGTGCCAGCAAGGATCGGGCCACCGCGGTGCAGTACTTC.

This clonotype appeared many times. The gene calls are TRBV28 and TRBJ1-1; D uncertain. Trimming left V 4 bases short and J 12 bases short, with 9 bases between. Germline V gene data show CDR1 as MDHEN and CDR2 as SYDVKM. This CDR3 contains 10 residues. The CDR3 region is CASSSTSSFF. CDR3 DNA sequence: TGTGCCAGCAGTTCTACGTCTTCTTTCTTT. Full variable domain (rest looked up from reference TRBV28 and TRBJ1-1): DVKVTQSSRYLVKRTGEKVFLECVQDMDHENMFWYRQDPGLGLRLIYFSYDVKMKEKGDIPEGYSVSREKKERFSLILESASTNQTSMYLCASSSTSSFFGQGTRLTVV.

The chain couples TRBV4-3 to TRBJ2-3; a weak D match, TRBD2 (7 bases). Trimming took off 0 bases at V and 7 bases at J, with 23 bases between the two ends. Germline loops: CDR1 LGHNA, CDR2 YSLEER. The CDR3 totals 18 residues. The CDR3 region is CASSQDVRPGGADYTQYF. The CDR3 DNA follows: TGCGCCAGCAGCCAAGATGTCCGCCCGGGGGGCGCCGATTATACGCAGTATTTT.

This clonotype is medium-sized by share. This rearrangement joins TRBV12-3 or TRBV12-4 to TRBJ1-1; D gene unclear. CDR3 length equals 15 residues. The V end lost 4 bases, the J end lost 1 base, and 13 bases lay between the germline ends. Written as DNA, the CDR3 is TGTGCCAGCAGTTCCCCGACTCGGGGGAACACTGAAGCTTTCTTT. Its protein is CASSSPTRGNTEAFF.

There are a few counts of this clonotype. V gene TRBV6-5 combines with J gene TRBJ1-5, with a weak D call TRBD1 (6 bases). The CDR3 runs 14 residues. Germline V gene sequence: CDR1 MNHEY, CDR2 SVGAGI. V was clipped by 2 bases and J by 5 bases, with 10 bases between them. The CDR3 DNA reads TGTGCCAGCAGTTACAGGGCAGGGGATCAGCCCCAGCATTTT. It translates to CASSYRAGDQPQHF.

This clonotype was counted at least ten times. The V and J genes are TRBV29-1 and TRBJ2-3; D is uncertain. The germline V gene encodes CDR1 SQVTM and CDR2 ANQGSEA. With 3 bases removed from V and 5 bases from J, the gap between germline ends came to 3 bases. This CDR3 is 10 amino acids long. CDR3 sequence: CSVDEDTQYF. In DNA form, the CDR3 reads TGCAGCGTTGACGAAGATACGCAGTATTTT.

This clonotype was detected many times. The rearrangement links TRBV4-1 to TRBJ2-2; a possible D gene is TRBD2 (7 bases). The germline V gene has CDR1 MGHRA and CDR2 YSYEKL. Trimming removed 0 bases from V and 4 bases from J, with 12 bases in between. This CDR3 is built from 16 residues. The chain's CDR3 is CASSQERGRRTGELFF. The CDR3 DNA follows: TGCGCCAGCAGCCAAGAGCGGGGGCGACGCACCGGGGAGCTGTTTTTT.